This T cell receptor beta chain appears in the sequencing data of a study of cytomegalovirus exposure and HLA in healthy donors. Study-wide results and caveats: Presence/absence analyses assumed roughly uniform sequencing depth across donors, which may not hold. Analyzed later, most CMV-associated TCR beta chains appeared HLA-restricted. In a later analysis, donors in an Asian-associated ancestry cluster reportedly had fewer N-insertions in productive TCRs than the cohort mean. Whilst most TCR sequences proved rare, a subset of public TCRs occurred across many donors.

Concerning this clone: The antigen remains unidentified.

This CDR3 has 14 residues. CDR1 is KGHSH and CDR2 is LQKENI in the germline V gene. V dropped 0 bases and J dropped 6; count of bases not matched to a gene: 3. The PCR made use of 60 Vbeta and 13 Jbeta primers. Here immunoSEQ multiplex PCR was the method, and the copy in TCRdb shows in-frame clones only, minus some. The table records 130,000 or so clones, roughly 72% of them present only once. The chain is built from TRBV18 and TRBJ2-7; TRBD1 aligns across 9 bases. The sample was PBMCs. This TCR was sampled from a man aged 35-49 years in good health and CMV-seronegative. CDR3 in amino acids: CASSPPGTGFEQYF. The CDR3 DNA is TGTGCCAGCTCACCACCTGGGACAGGGTTCGAGCAGTACTTC.